This is a list of T cell receptor beta chains from one sample in a study of T cells in Graves' hyperthyroidism and ophthalmopathy. Each CDR3 protein is one row after TCRdb ran MiXCR on the multiplex PCR reads. This table has 500,000 to 600,000 distinct CDR3 sequences, around 43% appearing once. Sequencing was done on a sample of peripheral blood or thyroid tissue (not recorded which). The receptors originated from an adult woman with Graves' disease, either hyperthyroidism or ophthalmopathy (not recorded which). Each CDR3 is given with its conserved first and last residue. The order of the fields is V gene, clone size, J gene, D gene, CDR3 DNA, CDR3 protein. D genes are given only for firm matches. Clone sizes are given selectively: once, few, many, or a class where the clone is expanded.

v_gene: TRBV12-3/TRBV12-4
abundance: many
j_gene: TRBJ1-1
d_gene: .
CDR3nt: TGTGCCAGCAGTTTCAACAGGGCGGGGGACACTGAAGCTTTCTTT
CDR3aa: CASSFNRAGDTEAFF

v_gene: TRBV7-9
abundance: .
j_gene: TRBJ2-7
d_gene: TRBD2
CDR3nt: TGTGCCAGCAGCGGTCTAGCGGGAGGGAAATCCTACGAGCAGTACTTC
CDR3aa: CASSGLAGGKSYEQYF

v_gene: TRBV29-1
abundance: .
j_gene: TRBJ2-7
d_gene: TRBD2
CDR3nt: TGCAGCGCTTTCTCCGGGGGGGGCTACGAGCAGTACTTC
CDR3aa: CSAFSGGGYEQYF

v_gene: TRBV29-1
abundance: .
j_gene: TRBJ2-7
d_gene: .
CDR3nt: TGCAGCGTTGGAGGTGGGAGCGGGGAGCAGTACTTC
CDR3aa: CSVGGGSGEQYF

v_gene: TRBV12-3/TRBV12-4
abundance: .
j_gene: TRBJ1-1
d_gene: .
CDR3nt: TGTGCCAGCAACGACCCCACAGGGTCTTTCTCCAAGAACACTGAAGCTTTCTTT
CDR3aa: CASNDPTGSFSKNTEAFF

v_gene: TRBV20-1
abundance: many
j_gene: TRBJ1-5
d_gene: .
CDR3nt: TGCAGTGCTAGTTTCGGGGGAGCGAATCAGCCCCAGCATTTT
CDR3aa: CSASFGGANQPQHF

v_gene: TRBV2
abundance: .
j_gene: TRBJ1-3
d_gene: TRBD1
CDR3nt: TGTGCCAAGGCAAACGACAGGGGTGACACCATATATTTT
CDR3aa: CAKANDRGDTIYF

v_gene: TRBV15
abundance: many
j_gene: TRBJ1-2
d_gene: .
CDR3nt: TGTGCCACCAGCAGAGATGGACAATATGGCTACACCTTC
CDR3aa: CATSRDGQYGYTF

v_gene: TRBV20-1
abundance: .
j_gene: TRBJ1-6
d_gene: .
CDR3nt: TGCAGTGCTAGAGATCGAGACTATCGGAGCTCCTATAATTCACCCCTCCACTTT
CDR3aa: CSARDRDYRSSYNSPLHF

v_gene: TRBV9
abundance: .
j_gene: TRBJ1-2
d_gene: .
CDR3nt: TGTGCCAGCAGCGTCGGCGGATCTAACTATGGCTACACCTTC
CDR3aa: CASSVGGSNYGYTF

v_gene: TRBV12-3/TRBV12-4
abundance: many
j_gene: TRBJ1-1
d_gene: .
CDR3nt: TGTGCCAGCAGTTTAGTAGGGGCCCCAGCTTTCTTT
CDR3aa: CASSLVGAPAFF

v_gene: TRBV29-1
abundance: .
j_gene: TRBJ2-6
d_gene: .
CDR3nt: TGCAGCGTTGAAGATGTTGGGGGGGCCAACGTCCTGACTTTC
CDR3aa: CSVEDVGGANVLTF

v_gene: TRBV27
abundance: .
j_gene: TRBJ2-7
d_gene: TRBD2
CDR3nt: TGTGCCAGCAGGGGGACTAGCGCAAACTCCTACGAGCAGTACTTC
CDR3aa: CASRGTSANSYEQYF

v_gene: TRBV5-1
abundance: .
j_gene: TRBJ2-7
d_gene: .
CDR3nt: TGCGCCAGCAGGAACAACTCCTACGAGCAGTACTTC
CDR3aa: CASRNNSYEQYF

v_gene: TRBV10-3
abundance: .
j_gene: TRBJ2-5
d_gene: .
CDR3nt: TGTGCCATGTGTATACTTAGCGGCAACTGTCAAGAGACCCAGTACTTC
CDR3aa: CAMCILSGNCQETQYF

v_gene: TRBV20-1
abundance: .
j_gene: TRBJ2-5
d_gene: TRBD2
CDR3nt: TGCAGTGCAACAGCGGGAGGGCCGGGAGAGACCCAGTACTTC
CDR3aa: CSATAGGPGETQYF

v_gene: TRBV19
abundance: few
j_gene: TRBJ2-7
d_gene: TRBD2
CDR3nt: TGTGCCAGCGGACTAGCGGGAGGCCCCTACGAGCAGTACTTC
CDR3aa: CASGLAGGPYEQYF

v_gene: TRBV7-2
abundance: .
j_gene: TRBJ2-7
d_gene: .
CDR3nt: TGTGCCAGCAGCTTAGTTGGCGGACCAACCAACTACGAGCAGTACTTC
CDR3aa: CASSLVGGPTNYEQYF

v_gene: TRBV7-2
abundance: many
j_gene: TRBJ1-2
d_gene: TRBD1
CDR3nt: TGTGCCAGCAGCTCGACAGGGGGAGGCTATGGCTACACCTTC
CDR3aa: CASSSTGGGYGYTF

v_gene: TRBV27
abundance: .
j_gene: TRBJ2-7
d_gene: .
CDR3nt: TGTGCCACCATGACAGATTCCTACGAGCAGTACTTC
CDR3aa: CATMTDSYEQYF

v_gene: TRBV18
abundance: .
j_gene: TRBJ2-5
d_gene: TRBD1
CDR3nt: TGTGCCAGCTCACGGAAAGGGACAGACCAAGAGACCCAGTACTTC
CDR3aa: CASSRKGTDQETQYF

v_gene: TRBV4-2
abundance: .
j_gene: TRBJ2-6
d_gene: .
CDR3nt: TGTGCCAGCAGCCAACAGGGGGGTGGTGACGTCCTGACTTTC
CDR3aa: CASSQQGGGDVLTF

v_gene: TRBV2
abundance: .
j_gene: TRBJ1-5
d_gene: .
CDR3nt: TGTGCCAGCAGTTTATTGAATAGCAATCAGCCCCAGCATTTT
CDR3aa: CASSLLNSNQPQHF

v_gene: TRBV29-1
abundance: .
j_gene: TRBJ1-2
d_gene: .
CDR3nt: TGCAGCGTTGAAGATATTAGCCAGAACTATGGCTACACCTTC
CDR3aa: CSVEDISQNYGYTF

v_gene: TRBV6-1
abundance: .
j_gene: TRBJ2-7
d_gene: TRBD1
CDR3nt: TGTGCCATATCCCGGGACAGGAGCTACGAGCAGTACTTC
CDR3aa: CAISRDRSYEQYF

v_gene: TRBV7-7
abundance: .
j_gene: TRBJ2-2
d_gene: .
CDR3nt: TGTGCTAGCAGTCCTAGTGGTCTCGGGGAGCTGTTTTTT
CDR3aa: CASSPSGLGELFF

v_gene: TRBV28
abundance: few
j_gene: TRBJ1-1
d_gene: .
CDR3nt: TGTGCCAGCAGTTCCACAGGGAAGAACACTGAAGCTTTCTTT
CDR3aa: CASSSTGKNTEAFF

v_gene: TRBV9
abundance: many
j_gene: TRBJ1-2
d_gene: .
CDR3nt: TGTGCCAGCAGCGTAGGGGGGGGAGGCCGGGGCTATGGCTACACCTTC
CDR3aa: CASSVGGGGRGYGYTF

v_gene: TRBV19
abundance: .
j_gene: TRBJ2-2
d_gene: .
CDR3nt: TGTGCCAGCAGCTTAGTTGGGACCCCGGCCGGGGAGCTGTTTTTT
CDR3aa: CASSLVGTPAGELFF

v_gene: TRBV6-5
abundance: many
j_gene: TRBJ1-1
d_gene: .
CDR3nt: TGTGCCAGCAGTTACTCGGGGGGCATGAACACTGAAGCTTTCTTT
CDR3aa: CASSYSGGMNTEAFF

v_gene: TRBV29-1
abundance: .
j_gene: TRBJ1-1
d_gene: TRBD1
CDR3nt: TGCAGCCTAGAAGGACAGGGGACTGAAGCTTTCTTT
CDR3aa: CSLEGQGTEAFF

v_gene: TRBV12-3/TRBV12-4
abundance: .
j_gene: TRBJ2-2
d_gene: .
CDR3nt: TGTGCCAGCAGTTACTCGGCGGGACAGTTGACCGGGGAGCTGTTTTTT
CDR3aa: CASSYSAGQLTGELFF

v_gene: TRBV5-1
abundance: .
j_gene: TRBJ1-2
d_gene: .
CDR3nt: TGCGCCAGCAGCATGGGGGGATTGGATCTGCTACGCTATGGCTACACCTTC
CDR3aa: CASSMGGLDLLRYGYTF

v_gene: TRBV10-3
abundance: .
j_gene: TRBJ1-1
d_gene: .
CDR3nt: TGTGCCATCAGCCTACAGGGCGGGGAGACTGAAGCTTTCTTT
CDR3aa: CAISLQGGETEAFF

v_gene: TRBV14
abundance: .
j_gene: TRBJ2-7
d_gene: .
CDR3nt: TGTGCCAGCGGCAAGTTGTGGGAGCAGTACTTC
CDR3aa: CASGKLWEQYF

v_gene: TRBV15
abundance: .
j_gene: TRBJ1-6
d_gene: .
CDR3nt: TGTGCCACCAGCAGAGGTTTTGGCGATAATTCACCCCTCCACTTT
CDR3aa: CATSRGFGDNSPLHF

v_gene: TRBV2
abundance: many
j_gene: TRBJ1-1
d_gene: .
CDR3nt: TGTGCCAGCACTCCCCCGTCGGGAGGAGTGGGCACTGAAGCTTTCTTT
CDR3aa: CASTPPSGGVGTEAFF

v_gene: TRBV10-3
abundance: .
j_gene: TRBJ1-1
d_gene: .
CDR3nt: TGTGCCATCAGTGAGGGGGTCGGGGGAGTTTTCTTT
CDR3aa: CAISEGVGGVFF

v_gene: TRBV6-6
abundance: many
j_gene: TRBJ1-1
d_gene: .
CDR3nt: TGTGCCAGCAGTTACCCTCAGCTGAACACTGAAGCTTTCTTT
CDR3aa: CASSYPQLNTEAFF

v_gene: TRBV7-9
abundance: .
j_gene: TRBJ2-5
d_gene: TRBD2
CDR3nt: TGTGCCAGCGGGGGACTAGCCAACCAAGAGACCCAGTACTTC
CDR3aa: CASGGLANQETQYF

v_gene: TRBV19
abundance: few
j_gene: TRBJ1-1
d_gene: .
CDR3nt: TGTGCCAGTAGTGCATCGCAGAACACTGAAGCTTTCTTT
CDR3aa: CASSASQNTEAFF

v_gene: TRBV7-2
abundance: many
j_gene: TRBJ2-5
d_gene: .
CDR3nt: TGTGCCAGCAGCTTAGTAGGGGGAGAGACCCAGTACTTC
CDR3aa: CASSLVGGETQYF

v_gene: TRBV10-2
abundance: once
j_gene: TRBJ1-4
d_gene: .
CDR3nt: TGTGCCAGCAGTCCGTGGGACACCCGTTTGGCAACTAATGAAAAACTGTTTTTT
CDR3aa: CASSPWDTRLATNEKLFF

v_gene: TRBV28
abundance: .
j_gene: TRBJ2-7
d_gene: .
CDR3nt: TGTGCCAGCAGCTCGGAGGGCTTCTCCTACGAGCAGTACTTC
CDR3aa: CASSSEGFSYEQYF

v_gene: TRBV15
abundance: .
j_gene: TRBJ1-5
d_gene: .
CDR3nt: TGTGCCACCAGCAGAGATTCAGGCGTTCAGCCCCAGCATTTT
CDR3aa: CATSRDSGVQPQHF

v_gene: TRBV7-2
abundance: few
j_gene: TRBJ2-5
d_gene: TRBD1
CDR3nt: TGTGCCAGCAGCTTTGGGACAGGCCCAGAGACCCAGTACTTC
CDR3aa: CASSFGTGPETQYF